What follows are 10 T cell receptor beta chains derived from one specimen sequenced in a study of shared clonotypes between healthy human individuals (TCRdb year 2020). The library was made by the immunoSEQ multiplex PCR assay. Imported from immuneACCESS, the table was reduced by TCRdb to in-frame sequences with V and J called. These copies leave out some clones; in studies compared against another copy, an unresolved V gene accounts for under half, and the cause of the remainder is not known. Present in this sample are some 2,100,000 clones, around 95% of which were seen just once. The ten largest clones add up to roughly 0.13% of the sample. Sequencing was done on a sample of naive CD4+ T cells sorted from blood. Explained via the paper, the cell subset or site label denotes: CD45RA+ positively selected. The receptors here all came from a young man in good health.

The chain links TRBV5-1 to TRBJ2-7; D tentatively reads TRBD1 or TRBD2 (7 bases each). The CDR3 runs to 14 residues. In germline, CDR1 is SGHRS, CDR2 YFSETQ. The ends were cut back, 2 bases at V and 6 bases at J, with 15 bases in the middle. The DNA of the CDR3 is TGCGCCAGCAGCTTATGGGAGGGGGCAGGCGAGCAGTACTTC. It is translated as CASSLWEGAGEQYF.

The chain is built from TRBV10-1 and TRBJ2-1, with D unclear. The V end lost 5 bases, the J end lost 2 bases, and 7 bases lay between the germline ends. Per germline, CDR1 WNHNN and CDR2 SYGVQD (reference sequence). The CDR3 extends over 13 amino acids. CDR3 in amino acids: CASSSQTYNEQFF. The CDR3 DNA sequence: TGCGCCAGCAGTAGCCAGACCTACAATGAGCAGTTCTTC.

V and J are TRBV6-1 and TRBJ1-4; D may be TRBD1 (5 bases). CDR1 MNHNS and CDR2 SASEGT come from the germline V gene. The CDR3 is 13 amino acids. The V and J ends lost 6 bases and 5 bases respectively, with 10 bases between them. The CDR3 DNA reads TGTGCCAGCAGGGACATATCGAATGAAAAACTGTTTTTT. Protein: CASRDISNEKLFF.

The chain has TRBV28 and TRBJ1-6, with 7 bases lining up with TRBD1. The CDR3 extends over 15 amino acids. Unmatched junction bases numbered 10, after V lost 5 bases and J lost 9 bases. CDR1 and CDR2 (germline): MDHEN, SYDVKM. The CDR3 DNA reads as TGTGCCAGCAGTGCGGGACAGTTTGGAGGTTCACCCCTCCACTTT. As protein: CASSAGQFGGSPLHF. The full variable domain, with the rest looked up from reference TRBV28 and TRBJ1-6, is DVKVTQSSRYLVKRTGEKVFLECVQDMDHENMFWYRQDPGLGLRLIYFSYDVKMKEKGDIPEGYSVSREKKERFSLILESASTNQTSMYLCASSAGQFGGSPLHFGNGTRLTVT.

The chain uses TRBV2 and TRBJ2-3; 9 bases map to TRBD1. The J segment lost 7 bases and the V segment lost 6 bases, leaving 5 bases of the junction unmatched. This CDR3 has 13 residues. Germline V lookup: CDR1 SNHLY, CDR2 FYNNEI. CDR3: CASRAGQGHTQYF. CDR3 nucleotide sequence: TGTGCCAGCAGGGCGGGACAGGGACATACGCAGTATTTT.

The V gene is TRBV5-8, the J gene TRBJ1-6; 7 bases are shared with TRBD1. J was trimmed by 5 bases and V by 3 bases; bases with no gene match: 2. CDR1 is SGHTS and CDR2 is YDEGEE in the germline V gene. This CDR3 region has 14 residues. The CDR3 loop is CASSYRGDNSPLHF. The CDR3 DNA reads TGTGCCAGCAGCTACAGGGGTGATAATTCACCCCTCCACTTT.

This clone came up once. The junction shows a germline mismatch at one end, possibly a read error. The J gene is TRBJ1-1, the V gene TRBV6-6; no clear D. Looked up from germline, CDR1 is MNHNY and CDR2 is SVGAGI (reference sequence). The CDR3 consists of 14 residues. Written as DNA, the CDR3 is TGTGCCAGCAGTTACTCGGAGTCGAACGCTGAAGCTTTCTTT. This gives the protein CASSYSESNAEAFF.

The chain is built from TRBV6-5 and TRBJ2-1, with TRBD2 matching 10 bases. The germline V gene encodes CDR1 MNHEY and CDR2 SVGAGI. CDR3 size: 13 residues. Trimming removed 10 bases from V and 12 bases from J; junction bases left unmatched: 12. The CDR3 is CANTSGATSRQFF. CDR3 nucleotides: TGTGCCAACACTAGCGGGGCTACTAGTCGGCAGTTCTTC.

The V and J genes are TRBV6-5 and TRBJ1-2; D call uncertain. The CDR3 runs to 14 residues. CDR1 is MNHEY and CDR2 is SVGAGI in the germline V gene. The V end lost 2 bases, the J end lost 2 bases, and 9 bases lay between the germline ends. The CDR3 DNA is TGTGCCAGCAGTTACGATAGCAGAAACTATGGCTACACCTTC. It encodes CASSYDSRNYGYTF.

The V and J genes are TRBV7-8 and TRBJ1-1, with D unclear. The CDR3 runs to 11 residues. Germline V CDR1 and CDR2: SGHVS, FQNEAQ. The V and J ends lost 5 bases and 6 bases respectively, with 7 bases between them. The CDR3 loop reads CASSPGAEAFF. The CDR3 DNA sequence: TGTGCCAGCAGCCCGGGCGCTGAAGCTTTCTTT.